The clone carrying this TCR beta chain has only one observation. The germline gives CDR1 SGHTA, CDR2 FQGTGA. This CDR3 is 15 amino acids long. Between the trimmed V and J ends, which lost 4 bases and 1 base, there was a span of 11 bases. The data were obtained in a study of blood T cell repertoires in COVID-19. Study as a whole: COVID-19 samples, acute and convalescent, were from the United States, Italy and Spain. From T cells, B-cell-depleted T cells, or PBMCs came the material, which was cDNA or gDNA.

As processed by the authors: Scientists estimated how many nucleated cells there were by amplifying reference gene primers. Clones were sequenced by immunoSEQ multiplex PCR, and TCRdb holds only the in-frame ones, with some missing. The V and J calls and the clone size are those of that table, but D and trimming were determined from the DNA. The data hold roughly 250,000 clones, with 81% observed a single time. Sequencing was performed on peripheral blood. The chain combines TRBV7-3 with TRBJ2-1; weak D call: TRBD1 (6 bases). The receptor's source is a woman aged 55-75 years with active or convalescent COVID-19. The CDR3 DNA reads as TGTGCCAGCAGCTATACAGGGAATTCCTACAATGAGCAGTTCTTC. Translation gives CASSYTGNSYNEQFF.